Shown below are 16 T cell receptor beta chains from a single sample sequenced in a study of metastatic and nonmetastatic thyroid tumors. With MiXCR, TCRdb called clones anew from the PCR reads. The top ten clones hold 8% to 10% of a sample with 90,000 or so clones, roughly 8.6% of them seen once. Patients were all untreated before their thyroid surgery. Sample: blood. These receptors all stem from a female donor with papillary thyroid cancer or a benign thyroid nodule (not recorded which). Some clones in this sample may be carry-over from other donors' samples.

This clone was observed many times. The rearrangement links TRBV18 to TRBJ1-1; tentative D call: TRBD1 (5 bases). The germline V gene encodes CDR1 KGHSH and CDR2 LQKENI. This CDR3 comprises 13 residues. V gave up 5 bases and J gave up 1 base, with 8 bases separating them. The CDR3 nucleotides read TGTGCCAGCTCAGTGGGGCAGAACACTGAAGCTTTCTTT. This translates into CASSVGQNTEAFF.

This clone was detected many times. The chain's CDR3 is CASGLGPDRRNTEAFF. CDR3 nucleotides: TGTGCCAGCGGATTAGGCCCCGACAGGAGGAACACTGAAGCTTTCTTT. The chain recombines TRBV12-3 or TRBV12-4 with TRBJ1-1, with D perhaps matching TRBD1 (6 bases). The CDR3 has 16 residues. The V and J ends lost 8 bases and 1 base respectively, with 20 bases between them.

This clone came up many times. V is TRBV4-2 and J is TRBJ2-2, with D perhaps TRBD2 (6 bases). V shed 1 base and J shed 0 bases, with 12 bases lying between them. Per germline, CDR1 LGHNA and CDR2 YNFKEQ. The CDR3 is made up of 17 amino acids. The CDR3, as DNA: TGTGCCAGCAGCCAAGTGCTTAGCGGCACGAACACCGGGGAGCTGTTTTTT. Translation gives CASSQVLSGTNTGELFF.

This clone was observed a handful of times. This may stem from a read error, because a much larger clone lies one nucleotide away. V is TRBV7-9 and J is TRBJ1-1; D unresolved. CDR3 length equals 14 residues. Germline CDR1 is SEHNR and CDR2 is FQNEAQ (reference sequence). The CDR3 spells CASSLAGGNAEAFF. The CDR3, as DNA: TGTGCCAGCAGCTTAGCCGGAGGGAACGCTGAAGCTTTCTTT.

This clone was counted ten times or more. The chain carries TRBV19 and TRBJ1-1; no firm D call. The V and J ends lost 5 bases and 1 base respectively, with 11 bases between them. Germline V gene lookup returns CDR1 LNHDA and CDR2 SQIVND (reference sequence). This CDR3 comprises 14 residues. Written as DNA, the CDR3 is TGTGCCAGTAGTCCTTTATTATCGAACACTGAAGCTTTCTTT. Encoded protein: CASSPLLSNTEAFF.

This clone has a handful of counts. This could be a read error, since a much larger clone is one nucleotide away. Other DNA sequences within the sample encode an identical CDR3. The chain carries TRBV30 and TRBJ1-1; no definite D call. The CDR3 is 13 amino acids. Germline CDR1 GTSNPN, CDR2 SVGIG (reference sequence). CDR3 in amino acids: CAWKPGMNTEAFF. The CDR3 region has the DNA TGCGCCTGGAAACCGGGGATGAACACTGAAGCTTTCTTT.

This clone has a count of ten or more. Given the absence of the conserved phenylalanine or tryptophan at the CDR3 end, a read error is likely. The CDR3 bases are TGTGCCAGCAGCCCAGTTGGCGGGCTAAACTACGAGCAGTACTCC. Protein: CASSPVGGLNYEQYS. This rearrangement joins TRBV7-2 to TRBJ2-7; tentative D call: TRBD2 (5 bases). V lost 5 bases and J lost 3, with 17 bases in between. This CDR3 region has 15 residues. The germline CDR1 and CDR2 sequences are SGHTA and FQGNSA.

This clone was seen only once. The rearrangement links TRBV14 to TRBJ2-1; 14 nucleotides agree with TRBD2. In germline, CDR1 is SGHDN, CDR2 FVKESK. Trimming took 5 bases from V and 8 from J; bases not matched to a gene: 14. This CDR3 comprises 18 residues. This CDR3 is CASSARGPGLAGVDEQFF. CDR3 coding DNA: TGTGCCAGCAGCGCAAGGGGACCGGGACTAGCGGGGGTGGATGAGCAGTTCTTC.

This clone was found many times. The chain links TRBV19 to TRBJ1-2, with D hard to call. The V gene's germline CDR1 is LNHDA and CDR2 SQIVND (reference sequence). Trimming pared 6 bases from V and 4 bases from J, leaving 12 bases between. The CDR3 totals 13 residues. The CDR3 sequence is CASRYRDLYGYTF. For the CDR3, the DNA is TGTGCCAGTAGATACAGAGACCTCTATGGCTACACCTTC.

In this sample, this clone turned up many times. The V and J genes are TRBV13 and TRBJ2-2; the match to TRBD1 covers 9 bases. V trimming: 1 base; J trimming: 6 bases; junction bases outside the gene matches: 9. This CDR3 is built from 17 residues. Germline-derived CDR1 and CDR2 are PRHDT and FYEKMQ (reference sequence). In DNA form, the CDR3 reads TGTGCCAGCAGCTTAGTTTTACAGGGGGCTGTCGCCGGGGAGCTGTTTTTT. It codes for CASSLVLQGAVAGELFF.

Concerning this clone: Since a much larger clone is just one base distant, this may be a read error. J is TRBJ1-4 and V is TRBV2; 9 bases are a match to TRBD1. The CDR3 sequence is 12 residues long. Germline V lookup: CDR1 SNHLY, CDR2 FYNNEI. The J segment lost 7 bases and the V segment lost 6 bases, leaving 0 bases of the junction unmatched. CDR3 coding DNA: TGTGCCAGCAGGGACAGGGGTGAAAAACTGTTTTTT. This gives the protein CASRDRGEKLFF.

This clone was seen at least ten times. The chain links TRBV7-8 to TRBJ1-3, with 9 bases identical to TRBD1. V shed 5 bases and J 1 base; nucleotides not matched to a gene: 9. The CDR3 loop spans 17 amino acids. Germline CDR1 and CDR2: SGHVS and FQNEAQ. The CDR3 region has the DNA TGTGCCAGCAGCCCGGACAGGGGCCGACCTTCTGGAAACACCATATATTTT. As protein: CASSPDRGRPSGNTIYF.

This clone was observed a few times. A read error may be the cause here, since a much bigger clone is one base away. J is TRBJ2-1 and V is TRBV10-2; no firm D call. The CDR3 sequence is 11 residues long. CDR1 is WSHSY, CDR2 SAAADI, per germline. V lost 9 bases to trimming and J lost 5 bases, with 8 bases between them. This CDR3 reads CARSNNNEQFF. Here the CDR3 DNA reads TGCGCCAGAAGCAACAACAATGAGCAGTTCTTC.

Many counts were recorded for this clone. The DNA for the CDR3 is TGTGCCTGGAGCAAGGGGCTTGGTGGCTACACCTTC. This codes for CAWSKGLGGYTF. This chain links TRBV30 with TRBJ1-2; a weak D match, TRBD1 (5 bases). Germline CDR1 GTSNPN, CDR2 SVGIG (reference sequence). V was pared by 3 bases and J by 7 bases, with 12 bases between. This CDR3 has 12 amino acids.

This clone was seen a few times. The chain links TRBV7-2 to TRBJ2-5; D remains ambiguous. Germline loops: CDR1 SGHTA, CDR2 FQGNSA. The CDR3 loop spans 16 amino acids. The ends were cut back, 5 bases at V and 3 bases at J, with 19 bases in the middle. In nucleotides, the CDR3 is TGTGCCAGCAGCCCCCCTCGGACGAGGATAAAAGAGACCCAGTACTTC. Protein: CASSPPRTRIKETQYF.

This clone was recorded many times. CDR3 DNA sequence: TGTGCCAGCAGACACAGGGTTTTGGTTAACTCTGGGGCCAACGTCCTGACTTTC. This encodes CASRHRVLVNSGANVLTF. The chain couples TRBV6-7 to TRBJ2-6, with D perhaps matching TRBD1 (6 bases). TRBV6-7 is noted as an ORF with a role that remains uncertain. The CDR3 covers 18 residues. The ends were cut back, 6 bases at V and 0 bases at J, with 18 bases in the middle.